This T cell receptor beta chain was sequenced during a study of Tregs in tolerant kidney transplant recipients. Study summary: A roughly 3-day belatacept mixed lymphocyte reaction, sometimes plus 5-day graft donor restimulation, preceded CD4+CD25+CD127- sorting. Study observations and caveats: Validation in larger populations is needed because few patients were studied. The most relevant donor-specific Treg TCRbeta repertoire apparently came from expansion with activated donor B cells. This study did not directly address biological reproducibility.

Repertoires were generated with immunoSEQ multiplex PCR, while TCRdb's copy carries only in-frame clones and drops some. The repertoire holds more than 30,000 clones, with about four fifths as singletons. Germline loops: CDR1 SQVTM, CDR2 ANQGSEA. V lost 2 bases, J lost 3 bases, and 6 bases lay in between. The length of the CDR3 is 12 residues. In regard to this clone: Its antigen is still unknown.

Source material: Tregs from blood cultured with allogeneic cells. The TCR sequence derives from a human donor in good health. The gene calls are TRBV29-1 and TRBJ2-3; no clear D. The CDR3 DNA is TGCAGCGTTGAATGGGATACAGATACGCAGTATTTT. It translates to CSVEWDTDTQYF.